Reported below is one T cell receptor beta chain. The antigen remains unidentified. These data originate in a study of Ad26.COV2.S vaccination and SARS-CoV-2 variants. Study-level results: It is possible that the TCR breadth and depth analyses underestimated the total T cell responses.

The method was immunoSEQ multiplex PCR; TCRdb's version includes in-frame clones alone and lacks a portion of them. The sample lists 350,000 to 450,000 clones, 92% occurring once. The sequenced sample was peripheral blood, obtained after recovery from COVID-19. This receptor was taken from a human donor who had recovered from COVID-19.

This CDR3 is CASSYDTGMSTEAFF. The DNA for the CDR3 is TGTGCCAGCAGTTACGATACAGGGATGAGCACTGAAGCTTTCTTT. V and J are TRBV6-5 and TRBJ1-1, with a weak D call TRBD1 (6 bases). Germline CDR1 reads MNHEY; CDR2 reads SVGAGI. This CDR3 is 15 amino acids long. V was shortened by 2 bases and J by 4 bases, with 14 bases between the two germline ends.